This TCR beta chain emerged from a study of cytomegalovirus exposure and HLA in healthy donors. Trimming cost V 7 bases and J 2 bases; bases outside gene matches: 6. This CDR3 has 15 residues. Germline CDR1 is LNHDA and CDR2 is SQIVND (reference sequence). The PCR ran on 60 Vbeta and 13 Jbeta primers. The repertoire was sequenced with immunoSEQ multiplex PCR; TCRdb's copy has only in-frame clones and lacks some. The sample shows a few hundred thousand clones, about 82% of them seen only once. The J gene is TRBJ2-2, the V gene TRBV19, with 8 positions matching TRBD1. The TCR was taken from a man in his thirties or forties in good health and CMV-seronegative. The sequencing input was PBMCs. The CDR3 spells CASTPGQANTGELFF. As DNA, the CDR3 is TGTGCCAGTACCCCGGGACAGGCTAACACCGGGGAGCTGTTTTTT. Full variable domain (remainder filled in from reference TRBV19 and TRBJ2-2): DGGITQSPKYLFRKEGQNVTLSCEQNLNHDAMYWYRQDPGQGLRLIYYSQIVNDFQKGDIAEGYSVSREKKESFPLTVTSAQKNPTAFYLCASTPGQANTGELFFGEGSRLTVL.